These 30 T cell receptor beta chains came from one sample sequenced in a study of blood T cell repertoires in COVID-19 (dated by TCRdb to the early 2020s). Library preparation employed the immunoSEQ multiplex PCR assay. In its TCRdb copy, this immuneACCESS table keeps in-frame sequences only and misses some clones. Where compared with another copy, unresolved V genes explain less than half of these, and the others have no known cause. Within this sample are about 72,000 clones, with less than 85% of them counted one time only. The ten largest clones add up to just over 6.5% of the sample. The sequencing input was peripheral blood. Every receptor here comes from a man in his sixties with acute or convalescent COVID-19.

The genes are TRBV18 and TRBJ1-2, with 9 bases that match TRBD1. CDR3 length: 14 residues. The junction had 5 bases not matched to a gene; V was cut back by 3 bases and J by 6 bases. Germline values: CDR1 KGHSH, CDR2 LQKENI. The CDR3 DNA reads as TGTGCCAGCTCACCGGGACAGGGAATTGATGGCTACACCTTC. Its translation: CASSPGQGIDGYTF.

The V and J genes are TRBV10-1 and TRBJ2-4, with 7 nucleotides matching TRBD1. The germline gives CDR1 WNHNN, CDR2 SYGVQD (reference sequence). The CDR3 has 13 residues. The V gene end was trimmed by 0 bases and the J gene end by 12 bases; junction bases not matched to a gene: 5. The CDR3 coding sequence is TGCGCCAGCAGTGAGTCCCGACAGGGCGGTCAGTACTTC. It is translated as CASSESRQGGQYF.

V is TRBV6-2 or TRBV6-3 and J is TRBJ1-1; a weak D match, TRBD1 (6 bases). The V and J ends lost 5 bases and 10 bases respectively, with 11 bases between them. Germline V gene sequence: CDR1 MNHEY, CDR2 SVGEGT. The CDR3 sequence is 11 residues long. Written as DNA, the CDR3 is TGTGCCAGCAGTCGAGACAGGCTAGCTTTCTTT. It codes for CASSRDRLAFF.

This clone was counted at least ten times. The V gene is TRBV30, the J gene TRBJ2-7, with TRBD2 matching 8 bases. This CDR3 is built from 17 residues. J lost 0 bases, V lost 2 bases, and 12 bases had no gene match. Germline V gene lookup returns CDR1 GTSNPN and CDR2 SVGIG (reference sequence). The DNA for the CDR3 is TGTGCCTGGAGTCGGGGGAGCGGGGGTTCTAGCTCCTACGAGCAGTACTTC. It is translated as CAWSRGSGGSSSYEQYF.

The J gene is TRBJ2-5, the V gene TRBV5-1; D might be TRBD2 (5 bases). The CDR3 covers 14 residues. The V end was cut by 4 bases, the J end by 5 bases, with 15 bases between. CDR1 is SGHRS and CDR2 is YFSETQ in the germline V gene. The CDR3 sequence is CASSLGIGVETQYF. The CDR3 DNA is TGCGCCAGCAGCCTTGGAATCGGGGTCGAGACCCAGTACTTC.

The V gene is TRBV29-1, the J gene TRBJ1-5, with TRBD1 matching over 9 bases. The CDR3 spans 14 residues. CDR1 is SQVTM, CDR2 ANQGSEA, per germline. Trimming removed 4 bases from V and 7 bases from J; junction bases left unmatched: 8. CDR3 nucleotide sequence: TGCAGCGTTGTAACACAGGGGGCAGGACAGCCCCAGCATTTT. Protein sequence: CSVVTQGAGQPQHF.

The rearrangement uses TRBV7-2 and TRBJ2-4; tentative D call: TRBD1 (6 bases). The germline gives CDR1 SGHTA, CDR2 FQGNSA. This CDR3 has 14 amino acids. Between the trimmed V and J ends, which lost 1 base and 9 bases, there was a span of 13 bases. CDR3 DNA sequence: TGTGCCAGCAGCTTAGACAGGGTGGCCCTCATTCAGTACTTC. Translating gives CASSLDRVALIQYF.

The chain employs TRBV27 and TRBJ2-1; weak D call: TRBD1 (5 bases). With 2 bases removed from V and 6 bases from J, the gap between germline ends came to 11 bases. Germline V CDR1 and CDR2: MNHEY, SMNVEV (reference sequence). The CDR3 spans 14 residues. The CDR3 coding sequence is TGTGCCAGCAGTTTACCAGGGTGGGGCAATGAGCAGTTCTTC. This sequence encodes CASSLPGWGNEQFF.

In its sample, this clone was seen a few times. The chain employs TRBV2 and TRBJ1-1, with 8 bases aligning to TRBD1. This CDR3 is 13 amino acids long. Germline V CDR1 and CDR2: SNHLY, FYNNEI. V was pared by 5 bases and J by 3 bases, with 2 bases of the junction left unmatched. DNA of the CDR3: TGTGCCAGCAGTAAGGACAGGGACACTGAAGCTTTCTTT. Its translation is CASSKDRDTEAFF.

This clone was recorded only once. The J gene is TRBJ1-2, the V gene TRBV12-3 or TRBV12-4; D is uncertain. V dropped 4 bases and J dropped 8 bases, with 14 bases sitting between them. The CDR3 is 13 amino acids. The CDR3 loop reads CASSYGEFVGYTF. In DNA, the CDR3 is TGTGCCAGCAGTTATGGGGAGTTTGTAGGCTACACCTTC.

The V gene is TRBV7-2, the J gene TRBJ1-2, with 7 nucleotides matching TRBD1. CDR1 is SGHTA and CDR2 is FQGNSA in the germline V gene. Germline trimming cut 5 bases from V and 7 bases from J; bases unmatched to any gene: 10. CDR3 length: 14 amino acids. CDR3 nucleotide sequence: TGTGCCAGCAGCGGGCGACAGGGCGTCTCTGGCTACACCTTC. Its translation: CASSGRQGVSGYTF.

This chain uses TRBV5-1 with TRBJ2-1; TRBD2 matches 9 bases. From germline, CDR1 is SGHRS and CDR2 YFSETQ. J lost 5 bases, V lost 2 bases, and 2 bases had no gene match. This CDR3 is built from 14 residues. The CDR3: CASSFGTSNNEQFF. The CDR3 DNA is TGCGCCAGCAGCTTCGGGACTAGCAACAATGAGCAGTTCTTC.

This sequence joins TRBV4-2 and TRBJ1-1; D is unclear. CDR1 and CDR2 from the germline V gene are LGHNA and YNFKEQ. This CDR3 has 14 amino acids. Trimming pared 0 bases from V and 7 bases from J, leaving 12 bases between. The CDR3 reads CASSQDWAGYEAFF. DNA for the CDR3: TGTGCCAGCAGCCAAGATTGGGCAGGTTATGAAGCTTTCTTT.

The V call is TRBV14, the J call TRBJ2-1, with 8 bases matching TRBD2. The CDR3 runs to 13 residues. Looked up from germline, CDR1 is SGHDN and CDR2 is FVKESK. V dropped 4 bases and J dropped 6; count of bases not matched to a gene: 2. CDR3 in amino acids: CASSLGTSNEQFF. The CDR3 coding sequence is TGTGCCAGCAGCCTTGGGACTAGCAATGAGCAGTTCTTC.

The chain links TRBV5-1 to TRBJ1-4, with 9 bases that match TRBD1. The CDR3 sequence is 15 residues long. The junction had 8 bases not matched to a gene; V was cut back by 4 bases and J by 7 bases. Germline V lookup: CDR1 SGHRS, CDR2 YFSETQ. CDR3 in DNA: TGCGCCAGCAGCCTAACAGGGGGCATATCTGAAAAACTGTTTTTT. This gives the protein CASSLTGGISEKLFF.

The V gene is TRBV6-4, the J gene TRBJ2-1; tentative D call: TRBD2 (6 bases). The V gene's germline CDR1 is MRHNA and CDR2 SNTAGT. V gave up 5 bases and J gave up 4 bases, with 15 bases separating them. The length of the CDR3 is 15 residues. CDR3 coding DNA: TGTGCCAGCAGTACCGAACCCGGAGGGTACAATGAGCAGTTCTTC. It codes for CASSTEPGGYNEQFF.

This clone was observed a single time. J is TRBJ1-3 and V is TRBV27, with 7 nucleotides matching TRBD1. Germline values: CDR1 MNHEY, CDR2 SMNVEV (reference sequence). The V gene end was trimmed by 6 bases and the J gene end by 5 bases; junction bases not matched to a gene: 7. The CDR3 loop spans 14 amino acids. The CDR3 region is CASRGTGVRNTIYF. The CDR3 nucleotides read TGTGCCAGCAGGGGAACAGGGGTGAGAAACACCATATATTTT.

As regards this clone: Other DNA sequences in the sample encode the same CDR3. The chain carries TRBV7-2 and TRBJ1-5; D remains ambiguous. Trimming stripped 1 base from V and 6 bases from J, with 7 bases between. The CDR3 consists of 13 residues. Germline lookup yields CDR1 SGHTA and CDR2 FQGNSA. This CDR3 is CASSLGGGQPQHF. CDR3 nucleotide sequence: TGTGCCAGCAGCTTAGGGGGAGGTCAGCCCCAGCATTTT.

This rearrangement joins TRBV5-6 to TRBJ2-1, with a weak D call TRBD1 (6 bases). CDR1 SGHDT and CDR2 YYEEEE come from the germline V gene. V was clipped by 1 base and J by 5 bases, with 13 bases between them. This CDR3 has 15 amino acids. The DNA for the CDR3 is TGTGCCAGCAGCTTGCAGGGGCTAAAAAACAATGAGCAGTTCTTC. Its translation: CASSLQGLKNNEQFF. The complete variable domain, with remaining parts taken from reference TRBV5-6 and TRBJ2-1, reads DAGVTQSPTHLIKTRGQQVTLRCSPKSGHDTVSWYQQALGQGPQFIFQYYEEEERQRGNFPDRFSGHQFPNYSSELNVNALLLGDSALYLCASSLQGLKNNEQFFGPGTRLTVL.

V usage is TRBV5-4 and J usage is TRBJ2-1; 8 nucleotides align to TRBD2. Looked up from germline, CDR1 is SGHNT and CDR2 is YYREEE (reference sequence). J gave up 2 bases and V 4 bases, and 5 bases lay outside the gene matches. This CDR3 contains 15 residues. CDR3 DNA: TGTGCCAGCAGCCCGGGGGGGACTGCCTACAATGAGCAGTTCTTC. Its protein product is CASSPGGTAYNEQFF.

This sequence joins TRBV7-2 and TRBJ2-7; D perhaps matches TRBD1 (6 bases). The length of the CDR3 is 14 residues. Per the germline V gene, CDR1 is SGHTA and CDR2 is FQGNSA. V dropped 5 bases and J dropped 2 bases, with 13 bases sitting between them. The CDR3 nucleotides read TGTGCCAGCAGCCCGAGACAGGTGCCCTACGAGCAGTACTTC. It codes for CASSPRQVPYEQYF.

This clone was recorded only once. V is TRBV7-9 and J is TRBJ1-4; possible D gene TRBD1, 5 bases. The germline V and J ends were trimmed by 2 bases and 6 bases, with 10 bases remaining between them. The V gene's germline CDR1 is SEHNR and CDR2 FQNEAQ (reference sequence). The CDR3 is 14 amino acids. For the CDR3, the DNA is TGTGCCAGCAGCTTATGGGGCTCGGATGAAAAACTGTTTTTT. It codes for CASSLWGSDEKLFF.

The V gene is TRBV6-5, the J gene TRBJ2-7; 8 bases agree with TRBD1. Germline CDR1 is MNHEY and CDR2 is SVGAGI. The CDR3 has 14 residues. Germline trimming cut 4 bases from V and 4 bases from J; bases unmatched to any gene: 6. The CDR3 protein is CASSSRDRGYEQYF. CDR3 in DNA: TGTGCCAGCAGTTCCCGAGACAGGGGTTACGAGCAGTACTTC.

The chain carries TRBV6-2 or TRBV6-3 and TRBJ2-1; D gene ambiguous. Germline-derived CDR1 and CDR2 are MNHEY and SVGEGT. Trimming pared 0 bases from V and 8 bases from J, leaving 5 bases between. The CDR3 consists of 12 residues. Here the CDR3 reads CASSYSRYEQFF. As DNA, the CDR3 is TGTGCCAGCAGTTACTCGAGGTATGAGCAGTTCTTC.

The chain has TRBV5-6 and TRBJ1-1; 9 nucleotides line up with TRBD1. The CDR3 totals 18 residues. Germline V gene lookup returns CDR1 SGHDT and CDR2 YYEEEE. V shed 2 bases, J shed 3 bases, and the junction held 14 bases outside the gene matches. In DNA form, the CDR3 reads TGTGCCAGCAGCTTAGCCAGGACAGGGGAATTATTTGACACTGAAGCTTTCTTT. Translation gives CASSLARTGELFDTEAFF.

This clone turned up a few times. This chain links TRBV5-5 with TRBJ2-7, with TRBD1 as a possible D gene (6 bases). V lost 2 bases and J lost 3, with 9 bases in between. Per germline, CDR1 SGHKS and CDR2 YYEKEE (reference sequence). The CDR3 runs 13 residues. CDR3 bases: TGTGCCAGCAGCTTAGGACAGAACTACGAGCAGTACTTC. It specifies CASSLGQNYEQYF. The variable domain in full, completed from reference TRBV5-5 and TRBJ2-7, reads DAGVTQSPTHLIKTRGQQVTLRCSPISGHKSVSWYQQVLGQGPQFIFQYYEKEERGRGNFPDRFSARQFPNYSSELNVNALLLGDSALYLCASSLGQNYEQYFGPGTRLTVT.

The chain recombines TRBV24-1 with TRBJ2-2; no reliable D call. V was shortened by 1 base and J by 6 bases, with 5 bases between the two germline ends. CDR3 size: 13 residues. Germline V gene data show CDR1 as KGHDR and CDR2 as SFDVKD. The CDR3 DNA follows: TGTGCCACCAGTGATTTCCGGGCCGGGGAGCTGTTTTTT. It specifies CATSDFRAGELFF.

The chain recombines TRBV29-1 with TRBJ1-1; D remains unclear. Trimming removed 3 bases from V and 8 bases from J, with 19 bases in between. The CDR3 length is 14 residues. Germline V gene sequence: CDR1 SQVTM, CDR2 ANQGSEA. The CDR3 sequence: CSVEGSPRFTEAFF. DNA for the CDR3: TGCAGCGTTGAGGGTAGCCCGAGGTTTACAGAAGCTTTCTTT.

The chain couples TRBV5-4 to TRBJ1-1, with 8 bases fitting TRBD1. Germline loops: CDR1 SGHNT, CDR2 YYREEE (reference sequence). CDR3 length: 15 amino acids. Trimming cost V 2 bases and J 4 bases; bases outside gene matches: 7. The CDR3 sequence: CASSFLTGAGTEAFF. CDR3 DNA sequence: TGTGCCAGCAGCTTCCTGACAGGGGCGGGCACTGAAGCTTTCTTT.

CDR3 nucleotides: TGTGCCAGCAGCCAAGAGGTGGCAATTGCACCTAATGAAAAACTGTTTTTT. Protein product: CASSQEVAIAPNEKLFF. The rearrangement joins TRBV3-1 (or the pseudogene TRBV3-2) to TRBJ1-4; unclear D gene. The CDR3 contains 17 residues. From germline, CDR1 is LGHDT and CDR2 YNNKEL (reference sequence). V was cut by 0 bases and J by 3 bases, with 14 bases left in between.